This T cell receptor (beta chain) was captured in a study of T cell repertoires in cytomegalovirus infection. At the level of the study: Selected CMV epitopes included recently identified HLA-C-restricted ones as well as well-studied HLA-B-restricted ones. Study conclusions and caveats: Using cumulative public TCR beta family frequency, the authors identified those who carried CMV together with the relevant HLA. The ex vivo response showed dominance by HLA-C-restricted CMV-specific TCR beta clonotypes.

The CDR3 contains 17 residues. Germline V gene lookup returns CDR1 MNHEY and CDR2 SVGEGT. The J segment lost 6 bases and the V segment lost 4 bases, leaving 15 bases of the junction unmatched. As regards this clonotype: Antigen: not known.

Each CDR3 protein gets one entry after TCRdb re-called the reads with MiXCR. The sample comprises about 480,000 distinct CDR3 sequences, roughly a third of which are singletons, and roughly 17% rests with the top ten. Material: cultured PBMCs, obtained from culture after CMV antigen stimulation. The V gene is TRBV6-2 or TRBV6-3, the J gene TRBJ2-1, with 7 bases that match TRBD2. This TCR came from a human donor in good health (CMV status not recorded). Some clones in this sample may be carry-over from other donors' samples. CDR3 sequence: CASSSYGTTSHSNEQFF. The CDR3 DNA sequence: TGTGCCAGCAGTTCCTACGGGACTACTTCCCACTCCAATGAGCAGTTCTTC.